This TCR beta chain derives from a study of control samples from healthy donors and cancer patients. This table comes from immunoSEQ multiplex PCR, and its TCRdb copy is limited to in-frame clones, with some not included. The sample includes some 130,000 clones, roughly 92% of them seen just once. The CDR3 totals 12 residues. Germline-derived CDR1 and CDR2 are LGHNA and YNFKEQ. The V end lost 2 bases, the J end lost 7 bases, and 8 bases lay between the germline ends. J is TRBJ1-2 and V is TRBV4-2; D call uncertain. The sequence came from a young man in good health. The sample comprised blood. The CDR3 nucleotides read TGTGCCAGCAGCCAATTGGGAGGTGGCTACACCTTC. It translates to CASSQLGGGYTF.